Listed here are 9 T cell receptor beta chains from one sample, sequenced in a study of CD8 T cells in ankylosing spondylitis (dated by TCRdb to the late 2010s). What the study reported, not specific to this receptor: A TCR beta motif made up of eight highly homologous amino acid variants appeared to be characteristic of blood from ankylosing spondylitis patients.

Their specific antigens are unknown. Library preparation used 5' RACE. TCRdb names Illumina HiSeq 2500 as the instrument used. Using fastp trimming at Q25 and MiXCR clonotype assembly, TCRdb reanalyzed the public sequencing data and kept in-frame beta chains. Identical CDR3 proteins give one entry, which carries the most common genes and DNA. Here the sample has fewer than 550,000 distinct CDR3 sequences; under 5.5% occur a single time. The ten largest make up roughly 3.3% of the sample. What was sequenced was blood, either unsorted or a sorted T cell fraction (not recorded which). The receptors derive from a male donor with ankylosing spondylitis.

This clonotype was seen only a few times. V gene TRBV6-1 combines with J gene TRBJ2-5; 8 nucleotides agree with TRBD2. The CDR3 contains 13 residues. J lost 4 bases, V lost 7 bases, and 5 bases had no gene match. In germline, CDR1 is MNHNS, CDR2 SASEGT. Written as DNA, the CDR3 is TGTGCCAGCAACCTCCGGGGGGGAGAGACCCAGTACTTC. Amino acid sequence: CASNLRGGETQYF.

There are many counts of this clonotype. The chain carries TRBV5-1 and TRBJ1-2; 10 bases match TRBD1. CDR3 length equals 14 residues. The germline CDR1 and CDR2 sequences are SGHRS and YFSETQ. Trimming took 0 bases from V and 4 from J; bases not matched to a gene: 0. The CDR3 bases are TGCGCCAGCAGCTTGGGGACAGGGGGCTATGGCTACACCTTC. It yields the protein CASSLGTGGYGYTF.

This clonotype appeared many times. One end of the junction fails to match germline, which may point to a read error. The chain is built from TRBV5-1 and TRBJ2-5, with TRBD1 identical over 10 bases. Germline CDR1 SGHRS, CDR2 YFSETQ. CDR3 size: 13 residues. The CDR3 DNA is TGTGCCAGCAGCTTGGGACAGGGGGAGACCCAGTACTTC. Translation gives CASSLGQGETQYF.

This clonotype was picked up many times. The chain has TRBV4-3 and TRBJ1-2; D uncertain. The germline V gene encodes CDR1 LGHNA and CDR2 YSLEER. The CDR3 is 16 amino acids. V was pared by 0 bases and J by 4 bases, with 15 bases between. The CDR3 region has the DNA TGCGCCAGCAGCCAAGATCTGGGTCCCTCCAGCTATGGCTACACCTTC. Translated: CASSQDLGPSSYGYTF.

This clonotype was counted many times. V gene TRBV4-3 combines with J gene TRBJ2-7; 12 nucleotides align to TRBD2. The CDR3 is 17 residues long. CDR1 LGHNA and CDR2 YSLEER come from the germline V gene. After removal of 1 base from V and 0 bases from J, the junction contained 4 bases not matched to a gene. CDR3 sequence: CASSQATSGGNSYEQYF. The CDR3 region has the DNA TGCGCCAGCAGCCAAGCGACTAGCGGGGGTAACTCCTACGAGCAGTACTTC.

This clonotype was seen ten or more times. The chain carries TRBV4-2 and TRBJ2-3, with 7 positions matching TRBD2. CDR1 is LGHNA, CDR2 YNFKEQ, per germline. There are 16 residues in the CDR3. The trim removed 1 base at V and 3 bases at J, leaving 7 bases unmatched. This CDR3 reads CASSQGAGALTDTQYF. In nucleotides, the CDR3 is TGTGCCAGCAGCCAAGGTGCGGGAGCGTTAACAGATACGCAGTATTTT.

This clonotype was found many times. This chain joins TRBV7-9 and TRBJ2-2; D gene uncertain. CDR3 size: 17 residues. From germline, CDR1 is SEHNR and CDR2 FQNEAQ (reference sequence). V lost 5 bases and J 0 bases, leaving 16 bases between the germline ends. Here the CDR3 DNA reads TGTGCCAGCAGCAGAGCCTGGGCAGGTTCGAACACCGGGGAGCTGTTTTTT. Translation gives CASSRAWAGSNTGELFF.

This clonotype was found many times. This chain links TRBV21-1 with TRBJ1-5; the table assigns TRBD1, which was not confirmed against the DNA. TRBV21-1 is classified as a pseudogene. The CDR3 length is 15 residues. Here the CDR3 DNA reads TGTGCCAGCAGCAAAGAGGGACAGGGTTTTCAGCCCCAGCATTTT. This codes for CASSKEGQGFQPQHF.

This clonotype was seen repeatedly, ten times or more. V and J are TRBV27 and TRBJ1-4; possibly TRBD1 for D (6 bases). In germline, CDR1 is MNHEY, CDR2 SMNVEV (reference sequence). The length of the CDR3 is 14 residues. V dropped 5 bases and J dropped 6 bases, with 13 bases sitting between them. As DNA, the CDR3 is TGTGCCAGCAGTGTACAGGGCTACGATGAAAAACTGTTTTTT. Translating gives CASSVQGYDEKLFF.